The next 15 T cell receptor beta chains were all read from a single sample in a study of CD8+CD57+ T cells in acquired aplastic anemia. For CDR3 and TCR beta VDJ profiling, genomic DNA was the template used. TCRdb re-analysed the reads in MiXCR, keeping a single row per CDR3 protein. This table has roughly 130,000 distinct CDR3 sequences, around 46% appearing once. What was sequenced was sorted CD4+, CD8+, or CD8+CD57+ T cells (not recorded which) from PBMCs. The receptors were sampled from a human donor in good health, serving as a control.

This clonotype appeared many times. The chain combines TRBV6-5 with TRBJ2-5, with 10 bases aligning to TRBD2. The CDR3 totals 14 residues. Trimming removed 4 bases from V and 3 bases from J; junction bases left unmatched: 2. Germline lookup yields CDR1 MNHEY and CDR2 SVGAGI. The CDR3 protein is CASSFGLAEETQYF. Here the CDR3 DNA reads TGTGCCAGCAGTTTCGGACTAGCGGAAGAGACCCAGTACTTC.

The chain couples TRBV20-1 to TRBJ1-1; no clear D. The CDR3 is 15 residues long. Trimming removed 5 bases at V and 1 base at J, with 17 bases between. Germline-derived CDR1 and CDR2 are DFQATT and SNEGSKA (reference sequence). CDR3 sequence reads: CSAEPNLGQNTEAFF. The CDR3 nucleotides are TGCAGTGCTGAACCCAATCTTGGCCAGAACACTGAAGCTTTCTTT.

This clonotype was recorded many times. The rearrangement links TRBV20-1 to TRBJ2-1, with TRBD2 identical over 8 bases. V lost 3 bases to trimming and J lost 5 bases; unmatched junction nucleotides: 15. This CDR3 has 17 residues. Germline V lookup: CDR1 DFQATT, CDR2 SNEGSKA (reference sequence). As DNA, the CDR3 is TGCAGTGCTAGGGGGCCGGGGGGTAGCGGGGCAGACAATGAGCAGTTCTTC. Protein: CSARGPGGSGADNEQFF.

The CDR3 nucleotides are TGTGCCAGTAGACAGCCAAACTCCTACGAGCAGTACTTC. Translating gives CASRQPNSYEQYF. The chain links TRBV2 to TRBJ2-7, with D maybe TRBD1 (5 bases). CDR3 length equals 13 residues. The ends were cut back, 9 bases at V and 0 bases at J, with 12 bases in the middle. From germline, CDR1 is SNHLY and CDR2 FYNNEI.

This clonotype has more than one count but fewer than ten. The V call is TRBV7-2, the J call TRBJ1-1, with D uncertain. The CDR3 sequence is 12 residues long. V lost 8 bases, J lost 3 bases, and 10 bases lay in between. In germline, CDR1 is SGHTA, CDR2 FQGNSA. The CDR3 region is CASDFRDTEAFF. In DNA, the CDR3 is TGTGCCAGCGACTTTCGGGACACTGAAGCTTTCTTT.

This clonotype was counted only a few times. CDR3 nucleotides: TGTGCCAGCAGTCCTGGACAGGGCTCCAGTTCACCCCTCCACTTT. Translated: CASSPGQGSSSPLHF. The rearrangement uses TRBV12-3 or TRBV12-4 and TRBJ1-6, with TRBD1 matching over 8 bases. This CDR3 has 15 amino acids. V was clipped by 5 bases and J by 9 bases; unmatched bases: 9.

This clonotype was detected ten times or more. The chain couples TRBV24-1 to TRBJ2-2, with 8 bases that match TRBD1. The CDR3 has 14 residues. The trim removed 8 bases at V and 5 bases at J, leaving 6 bases unmatched. Per germline, CDR1 KGHDR and CDR2 SFDVKD. The CDR3 region has the DNA TGTGCCACCAAAGGGCAGGGGGCAACCGGGGAGCTGTTTTTT. This gives the protein CATKGQGATGELFF.

This chain uses TRBV29-1 with TRBJ1-2; D call uncertain. Per germline, CDR1 SQVTM and CDR2 ANQGSEA. The CDR3 is 12 amino acids. Trimming left V 1 base short and J 3 bases short, with 6 bases between. For the CDR3, the DNA is TGCAGCGTTGAAGGAGTTGACTATGGCTACACCTTC. It specifies CSVEGVDYGYTF. The whole variable domain, filled in from reference TRBV29-1 and TRBJ1-2, reads SAVISQKPSRDICQRGTSLTIQCQVDSQVTMMFWYRQQPGQSLTLIATANQGSEATYESGFVIDKFPISRPNLTFSTLTVSNMSPEDSSIYLCSVEGVDYGYTFGSGTRLTVV.

This clonotype has at least ten counts. CDR3 coding DNA: TGTGCCACCAGTGATGCAGGCGTAGGGACAGGCGCTATCGAAAAACTGTTTTTT. Translated: CATSDAGVGTGAIEKLFF. J is TRBJ1-4 and V is TRBV24-1; 8 bases map to TRBD1. Germline V lookup: CDR1 KGHDR, CDR2 SFDVKD. The J segment lost 8 bases and the V segment lost 3 bases, leaving 16 bases of the junction unmatched. The CDR3 consists of 18 residues.

The rearrangement links TRBV24-1 to TRBJ1-1; D remains ambiguous. The germline V gene has CDR1 KGHDR and CDR2 SFDVKD. The CDR3 is made up of 12 amino acids. The V and J ends lost 4 bases and 1 base respectively, with 3 bases between them. The CDR3 coding sequence is TGTGCCACCAGTGACGGGAACACTGAAGCTTTCTTT. Encoded protein: CATSDGNTEAFF.

This clonotype was recorded a few times. A much larger clonotype is one base distant, so this may be a read error. The chain has TRBV27 and TRBJ2-1; no firm D call. CDR3 length: 12 residues. CDR1 MNHEY and CDR2 SMNVEV come from the germline V gene (reference sequence). The CDR3 DNA reads as TGTGCCAGCAGTTTATCGGCTGACGAGCGGTTCTTC. Protein product: CASSLSADERFF.

This clonotype appeared a single time. One end of the junction is discordant with germline, which a read error may explain. This chain joins TRBV2 and TRBJ2-3, with 10 positions matching TRBD2. In germline, CDR1 is SNHLY, CDR2 FYNNEI. The CDR3 consists of 18 residues. The CDR3 sequence is CASRVSGGVASSTDTQYF. In DNA, the CDR3 is TGTGCCAGCAGGGTCAGCGGGGGGGTTGCTTCTAGCACAGATACGCAGTATTTC. Supplemented by reference TRBV2 and TRBJ2-3, the full variable domain reads EPEVTQTPSHQVTQMGQEVILRCVPISNHLYFYWYRQILGQKVEFLVSFYNNEISEKSEIFDDQFSVERPDGSNFTLKIRSTKLEDSAMYFCASRVSGGVASSTDTQYFGPGTRLTVL.

This clonotype was picked up one time. V gene TRBV5-1 combines with J gene TRBJ2-7, with 8 bases identical to TRBD1. The CDR3 runs to 15 residues. Per the germline V gene, CDR1 is SGHRS and CDR2 is YFSETQ. Germline trimming cut 4 bases from V and 2 bases from J; bases unmatched to any gene: 8. In DNA, the CDR3 is TGCGCCAGCAGCCCCACCGGGACAGGCACCTACGAGCAGTACTTC. Translating gives CASSPTGTGTYEQYF.

The rearrangement joins TRBV15 to TRBJ1-6, with 8 bases fitting TRBD1. Germline assignment: CDR1 LNHNV and CDR2 YYDKDF (reference sequence). The CDR3 has 15 amino acids. Unmatched junction bases numbered 1, after V lost 2 bases and J lost 4 bases. The CDR3 region has the DNA TGTGCCACCAGCAGAAGGACAGGGTATAATTCACCCCTCCACTTT. Amino acids: CATSRRTGYNSPLHF.

This clonotype turned up a few times. One junction end does not reproduce the germline sequence, and a read error may be involved. CDR3: CATSSLGNAEALF. The CDR3, as DNA: TGTGCCACCAGCAGTCTAGGGAACGCTGAAGCTCTCTTT. This chain uses TRBV15 with TRBJ1-1; D is ambiguous. This CDR3 has 13 residues. Germline lookup yields CDR1 LNHNV and CDR2 YYDKDF (reference sequence).